This record concerns one T cell receptor (beta chain) sequence. Its antigen is undetermined. This entry belongs to a study of response to subunit inactivated influenza vaccine. Study-level points and caveats: Each seasonal flu vaccination may recruit only limited new T cells, authors suggested.

TCRdb reprocessed the RT-PCR reads via MiXCR and lists one record per CDR3 protein. The sample shows roughly 700,000 distinct CDR3 sequences, approximately 15% of them seen only once. The source of this sequence is a middle-aged man who received an inactivated influenza vaccine. The material sequenced was PBMCs from blood, taken 14 to 15 days before vaccination.

The CDR3 loop reads CASKPPGQLYEQYF. Here the CDR3 DNA reads TGTGCCAGCAAACCACCGGGACAGCTCTACGAGCAGTACTTC. This chain links TRBV6-1 with TRBJ2-7; 7 bases map to TRBD1. This CDR3 contains 14 residues. Trimming at V came to 7 bases and at J to 3 bases, leaving 9 bases not matched to a gene. The germline V gene encodes CDR1 MNHNS and CDR2 SASEGT.